This is a list of T cell receptor beta chains from one sample in a study of blood T cell repertoires in COVID-19. The data were produced by immunoSEQ multiplex PCR, yet TCRdb's version contains in-frame clones alone and is incomplete. This sample has 60,000 or so clones, with roughly 85% found just once. The sample consisted of peripheral blood. Every receptor here comes from a human donor in a cohort sampled during active COVID-19. The CDR3 runs from the conserved cysteine through the conserved F or W. The order of the fields is clone size, D gene, J gene, V gene, CDR3 protein. A D gene is named only where the DNA matches it firmly. The size field is filled for only some rows; it gives once, few, many or a size class.

.	TRBD2	TRBJ2-3	TRBV19	CATSTGGIWDTQYF
.	.	TRBJ1-3	TRBV6-5	CASRILPSSGNTIYF
few	.	TRBJ1-3	TRBV15	CATSRGDTAIGSTIYF
few	.	TRBJ2-7	TRBV12-2	CASRSWGEGPYEQYF
.	.	TRBJ1-4	TRBV29-1	CSALYTENEKLFF
.	TRBD1	TRBJ2-7	TRBV6-5	CAVRGTGYYEQYF
.	.	TRBJ2-7	TRBV3-1/TRBV3-2	CASSLSRDKSPTSYEQYF
.	.	TRBJ1-4	TRBV11-2	CASSHERNEKLFF
.	TRBD2	TRBJ2-3	TRBV7-2	CASSLTSGGYTDTQYF
.	TRBD1	TRBJ1-2	TRBV6-5	CASSQQGAHSGYTF
.	TRBD1	TRBJ1-2	TRBV5-4	CASSTEQGAYLYGYTF
once	.	TRBJ2-1	TRBV11-2	CASSRLDGSYNEQFF
few	.	TRBJ2-7	TRBV7-9	CASSLAAATYEQYF
.	.	TRBJ1-3	TRBV5-4	CASSLAGGLKGNTIYF
.	TRBD2	TRBJ2-7	TRBV9	CASGPGGYEQYF
.	TRBD1	TRBJ1-2	TRBV11-2	CASNPGQGAYGYTF
.	TRBD2	TRBJ2-1	TRBV19	CASSMLAGSYNEQFF
few	TRBD1	TRBJ2-5	TRBV4-3	CASSQGDRANQETQYF
.	TRBD2	TRBJ2-2	TRBV18	CASLPPSGDTGELFF
.	TRBD1	TRBJ1-2	TRBV5-6	CASSPGTGEYGYTF
.	.	TRBJ1-5	TRBV19	CASSIGLVGQPQHF
.	TRBD2	TRBJ2-1	TRBV7-9	CASSWASGALNNEQFF
.	.	TRBJ1-3	TRBV18	CASSPNEFSGNTIYF
few	TRBD1	TRBJ2-5	TRBV5-4	CASRGDRTERQYF
.	.	TRBJ2-1	TRBV18	CASSPPAGTYNEQFF
.	.	TRBJ2-7	TRBV18	CASSLKGTSSYEQYF
.	.	TRBJ2-3	TRBV7-3	CASSLGGVGGYTQYF
.	TRBD2	TRBJ2-7	TRBV9	CASSAYGLEDYEQYF
.	.	TRBJ2-2	TRBV11-3	CASRRDGGELFF
.	TRBD1	TRBJ1-2	TRBV19	CASSLLLDRRHPYGYTF
.	TRBD2	TRBJ2-3	TRBV7-9	CASSPGGGTDTQYF
.	TRBD2	TRBJ2-1	TRBV9	CASSVDGGKGNEQFF
.	.	TRBJ2-6	TRBV19	CASNEKLSGANVLTF